This TCR beta chain was found in a study of blood T cell repertoires in COVID-19. Study-wide background: PBMCs, B-cell-depleted T cells, or T cells provided the cDNA or gDNA that made up the material.

The J segment lost 4 bases and the V segment lost 3 bases, leaving 12 bases of the junction unmatched. The CDR3 totals 17 residues. Germline-derived CDR1 and CDR2 are SGHRS and YFSETQ. This clone was seen only a few times. Source study methods: Quantification of nucleated cells was approximated via reference gene primer amplification. Only in-frame clones appear in the TCRdb table, and some are missing; sequencing was by immunoSEQ multiplex PCR. D and trimming were read from the DNA, whereas the V and J calls and clone size are those reported in that table. There are about 170,000 clones in the sample; about 87% occur only once, and around 0.5% lies in the top ten. Seattle researchers signed up patients amid active infection and tracked them longitudinally.

The chain carries TRBV5-1 and TRBJ2-3, with 9 positions matching TRBD1. The material sequenced was peripheral blood. This clonotype was sampled from a man in his 60s with COVID-19, enrolled during active disease. The CDR3 sequence is CASSSGQGRTSADTQYF. The CDR3 DNA reads TGCGCCAGCAGCTCAGGACAGGGGCGCACTTCCGCAGATACGCAGTATTTT.